What follows are 26 T cell receptor beta chains derived from one specimen sequenced in a study of monozygotic twins with inflammatory bowel disease (dated by TCRdb to the late 2010s). Libraries were made using 5' RACE. These reads were obtained on an Illumina HiSeq 2500. Once TCRdb had reprocessed the reads, it stored one entry per CDR3 protein sequence and supplied no DNA. Per the sample table, the count is over 200,000 distinct CDR3 sequences. The ten largest clones represent about 8% of the sample. Sample: blood. The receptors stem from a human donor with ulcerative colitis or Crohn's disease, or a healthy co-twin of an affected twin (not recorded which).

The chain couples TRBV20-1 to TRBJ1-5; TCRdb proposes TRBD1, but this gene call is untestable without DNA. Germline V lookup: CDR1 DFQATT, CDR2 SNEGSKA (reference sequence). This CDR3 contains 13 residues. The CDR3 sequence is CSVPDRGNQPQHF.

V and J are TRBV5-1 and TRBJ2-7; the TCRdb call, TRBD1, lacks DNA for checking. CDR1 and CDR2 (germline): SGHRS, YFSETQ. The CDR3 totals 14 residues. The CDR3 protein is CASSLAPAGYEQYF.

The chain uses TRBV20-1 and TRBJ2-4; TCRdb's D gene call, TRBD1, goes unchecked for lack of DNA. Per the germline V gene, CDR1 is DFQATT and CDR2 is SNEGSKA (reference sequence). This CDR3 has 13 residues. The CDR3 loop is CSAPGGYKNIQYF.

The chain combines TRBV28 with TRBJ2-7; lacking DNA, the TRBD1 call made by TCRdb goes unchecked. The germline CDR1 and CDR2 sequences are MDHEN and SYDVKM. The CDR3 covers 16 residues. The chain's CDR3 is CASSAPPDRGPYEQYF.

The chain couples TRBV9 to TRBJ1-4; the TCRdb call, TRBD1, lacks DNA for checking. This CDR3 region has 16 residues. Germline V lookup: CDR1 SGDLS, CDR2 YYNGEE. The CDR3 loop reads CASSVQTGVTNEKLFF.

The chain employs TRBV12-3 or TRBV12-4 and TRBJ1-6; checking the TCRdb D call of TRBD1 is not possible without DNA. This CDR3 has 14 amino acids. CDR3 amino acids: CASSLAGGNPPLHF.

The chain couples TRBV12-3 or TRBV12-4 to TRBJ2-1. CDR3 size: 14 residues. CDR3 loop: CASRDGETYNEQFF.

V usage is TRBV7-6 and J usage is TRBJ2-7; TCRdb calls TRBD2, which cannot be checked without DNA. Germline-derived CDR1 and CDR2 are SGHVS and FNYEAQ. The CDR3 is 15 residues long. The CDR3 is CASSRTSGGSYEQYF.

The V and J genes are TRBV7-9 and TRBJ1-1; lacking DNA, the TRBD1 call made by TCRdb goes unchecked. CDR1 is SEHNR, CDR2 FQNEAQ, per germline (reference sequence). The CDR3 has 14 amino acids. The CDR3 reads CASRYTLTGAGAFF.

This chain links TRBV7-9 with TRBJ1-1; absent DNA, TCRdb's TRBD1 call cannot be checked. The germline V gene encodes CDR1 SEHNR and CDR2 FQNEAQ (reference sequence). The CDR3 runs 15 residues. The CDR3: CASSPTSGRGAEAFF.

The V call is TRBV7-3, the J call TRBJ2-5; TCRdb returns TRBD2, unconfirmable since there is no DNA. The CDR3 is 15 amino acids. CDR1 SGHTA and CDR2 FQGTGA come from the germline V gene. CDR3 amino acids: CASSLRFGGEETQYF.

V and J are TRBV5-1 and TRBJ2-3; TCRdb lists TRBD1, though no DNA is available to test this call. The CDR3 extends over 17 amino acids. Per the germline V gene, CDR1 is SGHRS and CDR2 is YFSETQ. CDR3 in amino acids: CASSPSLTGTRTDTQYF.

The V call is TRBV2, the J call TRBJ1-1. The CDR3 runs 13 residues. Per the germline V gene, CDR1 is SNHLY and CDR2 is FYNNEI. CDR3 region: CASIVQANTEAFF.

This chain connects TRBV7-9 to TRBJ1-1. Germline V gives CDR1 SEHNR, CDR2 FQNEAQ (reference sequence). The CDR3 runs to 15 residues. The CDR3: CASSPLKGRSPEAFF.

V is TRBV5-6 and J is TRBJ2-3. The CDR3 totals 12 residues. The germline V gene encodes CDR1 SGHDT and CDR2 YYEEEE. The CDR3 region is CASSLGANTQYF.

The chain joins TRBV2 to TRBJ1-6; TCRdb's D call of TRBD1 is untestable without DNA. Per the germline V gene, CDR1 is SNHLY and CDR2 is FYNNEI. The CDR3 is 14 amino acids. This CDR3 reads CASSVTGDVTPLHF.

The V and J genes are TRBV20-1 and TRBJ2-5; TCRdb's assignment of TRBD1 cannot be checked, as there is no DNA. Looked up from germline, CDR1 is DFQATT and CDR2 is SNEGSKA (reference sequence). The CDR3 is made up of 12 amino acids. The CDR3 sequence is CSAKDNLETQYF.

The CDR3 reads CASSLDSTDNTEAFF. This rearrangement joins TRBV5-1 to TRBJ1-1. In germline, CDR1 is SGHRS, CDR2 YFSETQ. This CDR3 is 15 amino acids long.

CDR3 protein: CAISESTRSTGGYTF. The chain has TRBV10-3 and TRBJ1-2. CDR1 is ENHRY and CDR2 is SYGVKD in the germline V gene. This CDR3 contains 15 residues.

The chain couples TRBV7-2 to TRBJ1-1; TCRdb indicates TRBD1, and absent DNA this call remains unverified. The CDR3 consists of 14 residues. Germline CDR1 is SGHTA and CDR2 is FQGNSA. CDR3 amino acids: CASSPQGVGTEAFF.

The chain is built from TRBV6-5 and TRBJ2-7. This CDR3 contains 12 residues. Looked up from germline, CDR1 is MNHEY and CDR2 is SVGAGI. Here the CDR3 reads CASKSATYEQYF.

V and J are TRBV28 and TRBJ2-1. This CDR3 contains 14 residues. CDR1 is MDHEN and CDR2 is SYDVKM in the germline V gene. The CDR3 sequence: CASMAGVTYNEQFF.

This chain joins TRBV27 and TRBJ2-7; the TRBD1 assignment by TCRdb is unverifiable without DNA. This CDR3 contains 13 residues. Germline lookup yields CDR1 MNHEY and CDR2 SMNVEV (reference sequence). The CDR3 reads CASTSWGGYEQYF.

V and J are TRBV19 and TRBJ2-1; the TCRdb D gene call, TRBD2, has no DNA to confirm it. The CDR3 sequence is 15 residues long. Germline V lookup: CDR1 LNHDA, CDR2 SQIVND (reference sequence). This CDR3 reads CASSNVAGGYNEQFF.

V gene TRBV15 combines with J gene TRBJ2-1; the TCRdb D gene call, TRBD1, has no DNA to confirm it. This CDR3 has 14 amino acids. Germline V lookup: CDR1 LNHNV, CDR2 YYDKDF (reference sequence). The CDR3 sequence: CATSGGTGGNEQFF.

The V and J genes are TRBV29-1 and TRBJ2-1; without DNA, the TCRdb call of TRBD2 cannot be checked. This CDR3 contains 14 residues. Looked up from germline, CDR1 is SQVTM and CDR2 is ANQGSEA. The CDR3 loop reads CSAEKLAGESEQFF.